What follows are 12 T cell receptor beta chains derived from one specimen sequenced in a study of T-cell memory formation after mild COVID-19. TCRdb passed the 5' RACE reads through MiXCR, listing each CDR3 protein once. The sample holds about 270,000 distinct CDR3 sequences, approximately 19% seen once. Material: PBMCs or a T cell subset sorted from them (not recorded which). These receptors originate from a man between 18 and 29 years old who had mild COVID-19 (a few samples of this study predate the infection). Cell type and time point are not known.

There are a few counts of this clonotype. This rearrangement joins TRBV6-2 or TRBV6-3 to TRBJ2-2; the match to TRBD1 covers 7 bases. The CDR3 length is 14 residues. The J segment lost 3 bases and the V segment lost 5 bases, leaving 3 bases of the junction unmatched. Looked up from germline, CDR1 is MNHEY and CDR2 is SVGEGT. The CDR3 DNA is TGTGCCAGCAGTATTGGACAGGACACCGGGGAGCTGTTTTTT. As protein: CASSIGQDTGELFF.

This clonotype was recorded a few times. The chain has TRBV6-1 and TRBJ2-1, with TRBD1 matching over 7 bases. V lost 1 base, J lost 3 bases, and 3 bases stayed unmatched. Germline assignment: CDR1 MNHNS and CDR2 SASEGT. The CDR3 runs 15 residues. CDR3 loop: CASSEESGGYNEQFF. CDR3 sequence (DNA): TGTGCCAGCAGTGAAGAGTCAGGGGGCTACAATGAGCAGTTCTTC.

The sample holds a few counts of this clonotype. This chain joins TRBV10-3 and TRBJ2-5; weak D call: TRBD1 (6 bases). The ends were cut back, 10 bases at V and 5 bases at J, with 23 bases in the middle. Germline CDR1 and CDR2: ENHRY and SYGVKD. The CDR3 runs 15 residues. CDR3 amino acids: CATTQGIGGRETQYF. The CDR3 region has the DNA TGTGCCACCACCCAAGGTATAGGGGGAAGGGAGACCCAGTACTTC.

This rearrangement joins TRBV5-1 to TRBJ2-7; the D gene could be TRBD1 or TRBD2 (6 bases each). The CDR3 is 14 amino acids. V was pared by 0 bases and J by 5 bases, with 12 bases between. Germline-derived CDR1 and CDR2 are SGHRS and YFSETQ. In DNA, the CDR3 is TGCGCCAGCAGCTTGGGGGGGGCATATCACGAGCAGTACGTC. Its translation is CASSLGGAYHEQYV.

This clonotype was seen only a few times. This rearrangement joins TRBV28 to TRBJ2-7; D may be TRBD2 (6 bases). With 5 bases removed from V and 0 bases from J, the gap between germline ends came to 11 bases. This CDR3 is 14 amino acids long. Germline values: CDR1 MDHEN, CDR2 SYDVKM. In DNA form, the CDR3 reads TGTGCCAGCAGTCCGGAGACTAGCTCCTACGAGCAGTACGTC. This translates into CASSPETSSYEQYV.

The V call is TRBV4-1, the J call TRBJ2-5, with D possibly matching TRBD1 (5 bases). Germline loops: CDR1 MGHRA, CDR2 YSYEKL. Trimming left V 0 bases short and J 7 bases short, with 15 bases between. The CDR3 runs to 15 residues. The CDR3 sequence: CASSQDHQGLGTQYF. CDR3 sequence (DNA): TGCGCCAGCAGCCAAGATCACCAGGGATTAGGGACCCAGTACTTC.

Regarding this clonotype: The junction departs from the called germline gene at one end, perhaps through a read error. The chain employs TRBV28 and TRBJ1-2, with 7 bases aligning to TRBD1. The CDR3 is 14 amino acids. Germline V lookup: CDR1 MDHEN, CDR2 SYDVKM. The CDR3 loop is CASKGGGAKYGYTF. The CDR3 coding sequence is TGTGCCAGCAAGGGAGGGGGCGCTAAATATGGCTACACCTTC.

A few counts support this clonotype. This chain links TRBV15 with TRBJ1-5; a weak D match, TRBD1 (6 bases). Trimming took 1 base from V and 2 from J, leaving 12 bases between them. This CDR3 is 16 amino acids long. Germline CDR1 and CDR2: LNHNV and YYDKDF (reference sequence). CDR3 coding DNA: TGTGCCACCAGCAGAGCCCGACAGGTCCGCAATCAGCCCCAGCATTTT. Translation gives CATSRARQVRNQPQHF.

The chain links TRBV6-5 to TRBJ2-1, with 8 positions matching TRBD1. The ends lost 11 bases at V and 6 bases at J; junction bases unmatched: 9. The germline V gene has CDR1 MNHEY and CDR2 SVGAGI. This CDR3 region has 13 residues. The CDR3 DNA follows: TGTGCCTCGAGACAGGGGCTAAGCAATGAGCAGTTCTTC. Encoded protein: CASRQGLSNEQFF.

The V and J genes are TRBV12-3 or TRBV12-4 and TRBJ1-4; no clear D gene. This CDR3 comprises 13 residues. V was trimmed by 5 bases and J by 12 bases, leaving 16 bases between them. This CDR3 is CASSRSSKDELFF. The DNA for the CDR3 is TGTGCCAGCAGTCGGTCCTCCAAAGACGAACTGTTTTTT.

This chain uses TRBV4-1 with TRBJ1-4, with D unclear. Trimming took 4 bases from V and 6 from J, leaving 15 bases between them. Germline loops: CDR1 MGHRA, CDR2 YSYEKL. The CDR3 is 15 residues long. The CDR3 DNA reads as TGCGCCAGCAGCCTTGTCGGGGTGCGATATGAAAAACTGTTTTTT. Its protein product is CASSLVGVRYEKLFF.

This clonotype was seen a few times. The rearrangement uses TRBV4-2 and TRBJ2-6, with D perhaps TRBD2 (6 bases). Germline V gives CDR1 LGHNA, CDR2 YNFKEQ. The CDR3 has 18 residues. V lost 4 bases and J lost 0, with 16 bases in between. In nucleotides, the CDR3 is TGTGCCAGCAGCCGAGACCGGGACTTGAACTCTGGGGCCAACGTCCTGACTTTC. Its protein product is CASSRDRDLNSGANVLTF.